Following are 9 T cell receptor beta chains from one sample sequenced in a study of T cells after yellow fever vaccination. TCRdb re-analysed the 5' RACE reads in MiXCR, keeping a single row per CDR3 protein. The sample lists tens of thousands of distinct CDR3 sequences, 7.4% occurring once. The material sequenced was CD8+ T cells sorted from PBMCs, taken 15 days after the yellow fever booster vaccination. Receptors originate from a man aged 25 to 45 who received the YFV17D yellow fever vaccine.

This clonotype was observed many times. This sequence joins TRBV7-9 and TRBJ2-1; D may be TRBD2 (5 bases). Trimming cost V 1 base and J 4 bases, with 11 bases left between them. The length of the CDR3 is 15 residues. Germline CDR1 and CDR2: SEHNR and FQNEAQ (reference sequence). CDR3: CASSLVRVNYNEQFF. CDR3 coding DNA: TGTGCCAGCAGCTTAGTGAGGGTGAATTACAATGAGCAGTTCTTC.

In its sample, this clonotype was seen a few times. The rearrangement uses TRBV27 and TRBJ2-1, with a weak D call TRBD2 (6 bases). In germline, CDR1 is MNHEY, CDR2 SMNVEV (reference sequence). This CDR3 has 17 residues. Trimming removed 0 bases from V and 2 bases from J, with 14 bases in between. CDR3 sequence (DNA): TGTGCCAGCAGTTTATCGGGAGGAGTAGCGGCCTACAATGAGCAGTTCTTC. Amino acid sequence: CASSLSGGVAAYNEQFF.

The genes are TRBV3-1 and TRBJ2-7; 15 bases align to TRBD2. This CDR3 spans 18 amino acids. Per the germline V gene, CDR1 is LGHDT and CDR2 is YNNKEL (reference sequence). V shed 8 bases and J 2 bases; nucleotides not matched to a gene: 13. CDR3 coding DNA: TGTGCCAGCTGCCCCGGACTAGCGGGAGGGCCAGTGGCCTACGAGCAGTACTTC. Protein product: CASCPGLAGGPVAYEQYF.

The table lists this clonotype with many counts. The chain is built from TRBV27 and TRBJ2-6; no firm D call. CDR3 size: 14 residues. Germline V gene sequence: CDR1 MNHEY, CDR2 SMNVEV (reference sequence). Trimming took off 2 bases at V and 1 base at J, with 3 bases between the two ends. CDR3 sequence reads: CASSLGSGANVLTF. Here the CDR3 DNA reads TGTGCCAGCAGTTTAGGGTCTGGGGCCAACGTCCTGACTTTC.

In its sample, this clonotype was seen a few times. The chain is built from TRBV7-8 and TRBJ2-3; TRBD2 matches 10 bases. J lost 6 bases, V lost 0 bases, and 9 bases had no gene match. The V gene's germline CDR1 is SGHVS and CDR2 FQNEAQ. This CDR3 is built from 17 residues. In DNA, the CDR3 is TGTGCCAGCAGCTTAGCTCTTGCTAGCGGGAGCCCCGATACGCAGTATTTT. Protein sequence: CASSLALASGSPDTQYF.

The chain joins TRBV4-3 to TRBJ1-2; D ambiguous. Germline V gene lookup returns CDR1 LGHNA and CDR2 YSLEER. The CDR3 is 14 residues long. V shed 0 bases and J shed 7 bases, with 12 bases lying between them. The CDR3 loop is CASSQDEAAFGYTF. CDR3 sequence (DNA): TGCGCCAGCAGCCAAGATGAGGCCGCTTTTGGCTACACCTTC.

The chain is built from TRBV28 and TRBJ2-1; the D gene is possibly TRBD2 (6 bases). The CDR3 runs 15 residues. The germline V gene encodes CDR1 MDHEN and CDR2 SYDVKM. The germline V and J ends were trimmed by 2 bases and 0 bases, with 8 bases remaining between them. In DNA form, the CDR3 reads TGTGCCAGCAGTTTAGGGCGGGGCTCCTACAATGAGCAGTTCTTC. It is translated as CASSLGRGSYNEQFF.

This clonotype was detected ten times or more. The gene calls are TRBV29-1 and TRBJ2-1; 7 bases map to TRBD1. The CDR3 is 13 amino acids. Trimming took 6 bases from V and 0 from J; bases not matched to a gene: 2. Germline V gene lookup returns CDR1 SQVTM and CDR2 ANQGSEA. The CDR3 reads CSVRGSSYNEQFF. The CDR3, as DNA: TGCAGCGTCAGGGGGAGCTCCTACAATGAGCAGTTCTTC.

This clonotype showed up many times. This chain uses TRBV19 with TRBJ2-1, with 8 nucleotides matching TRBD2. Trimming took 0 bases from V and 15 from J; bases not matched to a gene: 7. This CDR3 has 13 residues. Germline CDR1 is LNHDA and CDR2 is SQIVND (reference sequence). The CDR3 protein is CASSIDGAGEWFF. The CDR3 DNA is TGTGCCAGTAGTATAGATGGAGCGGGAGAGTGGTTCTTC.